This TCR beta chain was captured in a study of naive and memory T cell subsets. This clonotype has ten or more counts. V lost 1 base and J lost 2, with 25 bases in between. Germline V gene lookup returns CDR1 SEHNR and CDR2 FQNEAQ (reference sequence). This CDR3 is built from 20 residues. Both TRBC1 and TRBC2 were covered by a beta constant-region primer of two equimolar oligonucleotides. Ligation attached a single-stranded oligonucleotide with a 12-nucleotide UMI and the SP2 primer to the cDNA 3' end. Four rounds of PCR amplified the ligated cDNA using nested alpha and beta constant-region primers plus SP2. TCRdb re-called the UMI-ligation and nested PCR reads through MiXCR, storing one row per CDR3 protein. The data contain about 5,000 distinct CDR3 sequences, roughly 7% of them singletons.

The sample was CD4+ TEMRA cells from blood. The sample's subset: effector memory re-expressing CD45RA, CD45RA+ CD27-. The V call is TRBV7-9, the J call TRBJ2-3, with D perhaps assigned TRBD1 or TRBD2 (6 bases each). This TCR came from a human donor in good health. CDR3 region: CASSLVARHRGRGPTDTQYF. CDR3 DNA sequence: TGTGCCAGCAGCTTAGTCGCCAGACACCGGGGTCGGGGGCCCACAGATACGCAGTATTTT.